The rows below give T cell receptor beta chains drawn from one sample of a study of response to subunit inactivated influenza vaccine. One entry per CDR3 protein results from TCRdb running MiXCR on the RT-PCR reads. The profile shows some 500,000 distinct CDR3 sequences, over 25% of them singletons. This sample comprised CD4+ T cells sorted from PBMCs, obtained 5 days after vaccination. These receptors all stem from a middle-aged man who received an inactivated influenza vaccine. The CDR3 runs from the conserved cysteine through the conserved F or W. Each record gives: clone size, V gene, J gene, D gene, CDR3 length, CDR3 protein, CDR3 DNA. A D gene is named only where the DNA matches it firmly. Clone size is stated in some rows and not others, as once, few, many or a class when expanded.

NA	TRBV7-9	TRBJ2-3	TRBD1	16	CASSLVRGQRTDTQYF	TGTGCCAGCAGCTTAGTTCGGGGACAGCGCACAGATACGCAGTATTTT
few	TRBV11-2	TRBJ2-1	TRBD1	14	CASSSSGQGGEQFF	TGTGCCAGCAGCTCGTCGGGACAGGGAGGTGAGCAGTTCTTC
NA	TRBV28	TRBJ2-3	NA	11	CASSSRVTQYF	TGTGCCAGCAGTTCCCGGGTTACGCAGTATTTT
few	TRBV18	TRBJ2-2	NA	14	CASSTSGITGELFF	TGTGCCAGCTCGACCTCGGGTATCACCGGGGAGCTGTTTTTT
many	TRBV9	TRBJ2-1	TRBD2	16	CASSPGTTLKGNEQFF	TGTGCCAGCAGCCCGGGGACTACCTTAAAGGGAAATGAGCAGTTCTTC
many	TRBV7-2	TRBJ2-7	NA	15	CASSLVRTAGYEQYF	TGTGCCAGCAGTTTAGTACGGACAGCGGGCTACGAGCAGTACTTC
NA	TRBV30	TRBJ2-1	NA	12	CAWSVLPGEQFF	TGTGCCTGGAGTGTACTGCCAGGAGAGCAGTTCTTC
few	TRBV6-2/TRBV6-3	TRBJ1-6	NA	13	CASSPTTYTALHF	TGTGCCAGCAGCCCTACCACCTACACGGCCCTCCACTTT
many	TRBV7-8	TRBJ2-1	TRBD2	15	CASSPGLARYNEQFF	TGTGCCAGCAGCCCGGGACTAGCGAGGTACAATGAGCAGTTCTTC
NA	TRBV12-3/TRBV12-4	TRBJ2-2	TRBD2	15	CASSLGLAEGGELFF	TGTGCCAGCAGTTTGGGACTAGCGGAGGGCGGGGAGCTGTTTTTT
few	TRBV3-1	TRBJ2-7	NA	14	CASSWARGVYEQYF	TGTGCCAGCAGCTGGGCCAGGGGGGTATACGAGCAGTACTTC
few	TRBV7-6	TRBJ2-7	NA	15	CASSPFEGDSYEQYF	TGTGCCAGCAGCCCATTCGAAGGGGATAGCTACGAGCAGTACTTC
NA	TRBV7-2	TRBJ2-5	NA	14	CASSSRGLHGTQYF	TGTGCCAGCAGCTCTCGGGGACTTCACGGGACCCAGTACTTC
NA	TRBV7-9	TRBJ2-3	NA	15	CASSLKMTATDTQYF	TGTGCCAGCAGCTTAAAAATGACAGCTACAGATACGCAGTATTTT
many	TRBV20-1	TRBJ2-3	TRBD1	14	CSALPGQGADTQYF	TGCAGTGCTCTACCGGGACAGGGGGCCGATACGCAGTATTTT
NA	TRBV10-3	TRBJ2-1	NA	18	CAISESLPSAYSYNEQFF	TGTGCCATCAGTGAGTCCCTTCCTAGCGCCTACTCCTACAATGAGCAGTTCTTC
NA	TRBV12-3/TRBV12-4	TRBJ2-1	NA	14	CASSLQGRGNEQFF	TGTGCCAGCAGCCTACAGGGTAGAGGCAATGAGCAGTTCTTC
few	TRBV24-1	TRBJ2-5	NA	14	CATSDPNRAETQYF	TGTGCCACCAGTGACCCCAACAGGGCAGAGACCCAGTACTTC
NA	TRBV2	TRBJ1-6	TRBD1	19	CASSLTGTGINGRNSPLHF	TGTGCCAGCAGTCTGACCGGGACAGGGATAAATGGCCGGAATTCACCCCTCCACTTT
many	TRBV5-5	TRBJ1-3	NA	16	CASSLGWRSSGNTIYF	TGTGCCAGCAGCTTGGGGTGGAGGAGCTCTGGAAACACCATATATTTT
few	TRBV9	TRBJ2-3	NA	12	CASSVEPNTQYF	TGTGCCAGCAGCGTAGAACCTAATACGCAGTATTTT
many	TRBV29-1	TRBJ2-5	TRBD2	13	CSVGGASGEAQYF	TGCAGCGTTGGTGGGGCTAGCGGGGAGGCCCAGTACTTC
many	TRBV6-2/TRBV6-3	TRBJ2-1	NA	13	CASSYLGPNEQFF	TGTGCCAGCAGTTATTTGGGACCCAATGAGCAGTTCTTC
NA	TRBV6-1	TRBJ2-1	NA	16	CASSDVWRAGHNEQFF	TGTGCCAGCAGTGATGTCTGGAGGGCGGGCCACAATGAGCAGTTCTTC
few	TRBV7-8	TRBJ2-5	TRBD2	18	CASSLRSASGGLQETQYF	TGTGCCAGCAGCTTACGGAGCGCTAGCGGGGGGCTACAAGAGACCCAGTACTTC
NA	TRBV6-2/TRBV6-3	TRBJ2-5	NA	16	CASSLRDTTGQETQYF	TGTGCCAGCAGTCTGAGGGACACAACCGGCCAAGAGACCCAGTACTTC
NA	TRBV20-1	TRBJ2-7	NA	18	CSASLPATGPINLYEQYF	TGCAGTGCTAGTCTCCCTGCGACAGGTCCTATCAACCTCTACGAGCAGTACTTC
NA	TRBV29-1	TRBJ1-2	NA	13	CSVVAVLKDGYTF	TGCAGCGTTGTAGCAGTCCTCAAAGATGGCTACACCTTC
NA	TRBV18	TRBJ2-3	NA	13	CASSPRIQDTQFF	TGTGCCAGCTCACCCAGGATTCAGGATACGCAGTTTTTT